The subject of this entry is one T cell receptor beta chain. What it binds is not known. This entry is derived from a study of T cell responses to AZD1222 COVID-19 vaccine. Regarding the study as a whole: Two AZD1222 administrations were followed by greater Spike-specific TCR breadth and depth. There were vaccine-associated CD4 TCRs across spike, dominant at 160-218 and 743-854. White British ancestry dominated among donors, who included more females, and clonal diversity was possibly underestimated.

Between the trimmed V and J ends, which lost 0 bases and 7 bases, there was a span of 13 bases. Germline V CDR1 and CDR2: SGHAT, FQNNGV. This CDR3 is 15 amino acids long. Profiling relied on immunoSEQ multiplex PCR, and the TCRdb table lists in-frame clones only, not all of them. Of 110,000 or so clones listed, more than 70% are singletons. This chain connects TRBV11-2 to TRBJ1-5; tentative D call: TRBD1 (5 bases). The clonotype originates from an adult who received the AZD1222 COVID-19 vaccine. The sequences come from peripheral blood, collected 28 days after the second AZD1222 dose. CDR3 coding DNA: TGTGCCAGCAGCTTAGAGGCAGGGAGGGAGCAGCCCCAGCATTTT. Its translation is CASSLEAGREQPQHF.